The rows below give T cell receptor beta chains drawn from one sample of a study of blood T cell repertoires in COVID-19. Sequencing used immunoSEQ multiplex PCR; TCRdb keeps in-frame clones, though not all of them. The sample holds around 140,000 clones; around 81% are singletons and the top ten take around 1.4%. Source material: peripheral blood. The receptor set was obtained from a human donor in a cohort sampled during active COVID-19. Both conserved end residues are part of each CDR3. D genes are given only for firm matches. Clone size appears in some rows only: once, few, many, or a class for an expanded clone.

TGTGCCAGCAGCTTCGGGACAGCCTACGAGCAGTACTTC CASSFGTAYEQYF TRBD1 TRBV7-9 . TRBJ2-7
TGCGCCAGCAGTTCGCTAGCGGGAGGGCCAGATACGCAGTATTTT CASSSLAGGPDTQYF TRBD2 TRBV5-1 . TRBJ2-3
TGTGCCAGTAGAAAGAGGGAGGTAACTAATGAAAAACTGTTTTTT CASRKREVTNEKLFF . TRBV19 . TRBJ1-4
TGTGCCAGCACTAGCAGTACCGGGGAGCTGTTTTTT CASTSSTGELFF . TRBV6-5 . TRBJ2-2
TGTGCCATCGGGGAAACCGGACAGAGCAATCAGCCCCAGCATTTT CAIGETGQSNQPQHF . TRBV10-3 . TRBJ1-5
TGTGCCAGCAGCCAGGACAGGGTGTATGGCTACACCTTC CASSQDRVYGYTF TRBD1 TRBV7-9 . TRBJ1-2
TGTGCCAGCAGCTTACTAGCGGGAGAGCAGTTCTTC CASSLLAGEQFF TRBD2 TRBV11-3 . TRBJ2-1
TGTGCCAGCAGCTTAGCTGGGGGGGCGGTAGCTTTCTTT CASSLAGGAVAFF . TRBV7-2 . TRBJ1-1
TGTGCCAGCAGTGAAACTGGGACAGTATCGGAGCAGTACTTC CASSETGTVSEQYF TRBD1 TRBV25-1 . TRBJ2-7
TGTGCCAGCAGCTCCAGGGGGCCGTGGTACGAGCAGTACTTC CASSSRGPWYEQYF TRBD1 TRBV5-8 . TRBJ2-7
TGTGCCAGCAGAGTATATCGGGAGTACAATGAGCAGTTCTTC CASRVYREYNEQFF . TRBV11-2 . TRBJ2-1
TGCGCCAGCAGCAGGGACAGGGGGCGAGTCACTGAAGCTTTCTTT CASSRDRGRVTEAFF TRBD1 TRBV5-1 . TRBJ1-1
TGTGCCAGCAGCTTAGGCGGCGACCCCAACACCGGGGAGCTGTTTTTT CASSLGGDPNTGELFF . TRBV11-2 once TRBJ2-2
TGTGCCAGCAGTGGAAGACTAGCGGGGCCCAGGACCCAGTACTTC CASSGRLAGPRTQYF TRBD2 TRBV28 . TRBJ2-5
TGTGCCAGCAGGGGTAGCGTTGCTCGCGAGCAGTACTTC CASRGSVAREQYF . TRBV6-5 . TRBJ2-7
TGCGCCAGCAGCCAAGAACAGCTGCGTTTTAATGGCTACACCTTC CASSQEQLRFNGYTF . TRBV4-1 . TRBJ1-2
TGTGCCAGCAGCTTAGATCTAGCGGGAGGGCTCTCCTACGAGCAGTACTTC CASSLDLAGGLSYEQYF TRBD2 TRBV7-2 . TRBJ2-7
TGTGCCAGCAGCGGAGGGGGCGCTGAAGCTTTCTTT CASSGGGAEAFF TRBD1 TRBV11-2 . TRBJ1-1
TGTGCCAGCAGCCAAGCCTCTAGCGGGAGCTACGAGCAGTACTTC CASSQASSGSYEQYF TRBD2 TRBV4-2 . TRBJ2-7
TGTGCCAGTACCATGGGAGGCGCGGGGGGGGCCAACGTCCTGACTTTC CASTMGGAGGANVLTF . TRBV19 . TRBJ2-6
TGTGCCAGCAGCAAAACTCATAATTCACCCCTCCACTTT CASSKTHNSPLHF . TRBV11-3 . TRBJ1-6
TGCAGCGTCCAAAGAGGGAACCCGGAGAAGGGACTGTTTTTT CSVQRGNPEKGLFF . TRBV29-1 few TRBJ1-4
TGTGCCACCAGTGATCCTCGTACAGGGAACACCGGGGAGCTGTTTTTT CATSDPRTGNTGELFF . TRBV24-1 . TRBJ2-2
TGTGCCAGCAGCAGGACAGTCGGGGAGCTGTTTTTT CASSRTVGELFF . TRBV3-1/TRBV3-2 once TRBJ2-2
TGTGCCAGCAGCCCATCAGCGGGAGAGACCTACGAGCAGTACTTC CASSPSAGETYEQYF TRBD2 TRBV3-1/TRBV3-2 . TRBJ2-7
TGTGCCAGCAGTACAAATTTGAATCAGCCCCAGCATTTT CASSTNLNQPQHF . TRBV27 . TRBJ1-5
TGTGCCAGCTCACCAGGGGAGGATCAGCCCCAGCATTTT CASSPGEDQPQHF . TRBV18 . TRBJ1-5
TGCAGCGTTGTGACAGGGCTGGAGCCTAGCACAGATACGCAGTATTTT CSVVTGLEPSTDTQYF TRBD1 TRBV29-1 . TRBJ2-3
TGTGCCAGCACCCCGACTAGCGAGACCTCCTACGAGCAGTACTTC CASTPTSETSYEQYF TRBD2 TRBV6-5 . TRBJ2-7
TGTGCCAGCAGCCAAGGGACGGCGGGGGATCAGCCCCAGCATTTT CASSQGTAGDQPQHF . TRBV3-1/TRBV3-2 . TRBJ1-5
TGTGCCAGCAGCGTTACCCCGGGACAGGGTGCAGAGACCCAGTACTTC CASSVTPGQGAETQYF TRBD1 TRBV9 once TRBJ2-5
TGTGCCAGCAGCCCCTTAGGGAGGAACACTGAAGCTTTCTTT CASSPLGRNTEAFF . TRBV7-8 . TRBJ1-1
TGTGCCAGCAGCCAAGAACGGGGACTAGCGGGAGAAGGAGAGACCCAGTACTTC CASSQERGLAGEGETQYF TRBD2 TRBV4-2 . TRBJ2-5
TGTGCCAGCAGCAAACTCTGGACTAGCGGGAGGGCCATACTACAGTTCTTC CASSKLWTSGRAILQFF . TRBV21-1 . TRBJ2-1
TGCGCCAGCAGCTTCTCCGGGACAGGGGGCACCTACGAGCAGTACTTC CASSFSGTGGTYEQYF TRBD1 TRBV5-1 . TRBJ2-7
TGTGCCAGCAGCCAAGGTCGGCTAGCGGGCTCCTACGAGCAGTACTTC CASSQGRLAGSYEQYF TRBD2 TRBV4-2 . TRBJ2-7
TGCGCCAGCAGCTTCGCGGGAGGAGGGTACAATGAGCAGTTCTTC CASSFAGGGYNEQFF TRBD2 TRBV5-1 . TRBJ2-1
TGTGCCAGCAGCGTAAAGGGAGGAGGGGCCCTAAACACTGAAGCTTTCTTT CASSVKGGGALNTEAFF . TRBV9 . TRBJ1-1
TGTGCCAGCAGAACAGGGGGCCTCACTGAAGCTTTCTTT CASRTGGLTEAFF TRBD1 TRBV2 . TRBJ1-1
TGTGCCACCAGTGCCCTAGCGGAGCCCAATGAGCAGTTCTTC CATSALAEPNEQFF TRBD2 TRBV24-1 . TRBJ2-1
TGTGCCACCAGCAGAGACCCTCGTCGGGCTGGGGCCAACGTCCTGACTTTC CATSRDPRRAGANVLTF . TRBV15 . TRBJ2-6
TGTGCCAGCAGCTTGGGAGGGACGGCCAAAAACATTCAGTACTTC CASSLGGTAKNIQYF TRBD2 TRBV28 . TRBJ2-4